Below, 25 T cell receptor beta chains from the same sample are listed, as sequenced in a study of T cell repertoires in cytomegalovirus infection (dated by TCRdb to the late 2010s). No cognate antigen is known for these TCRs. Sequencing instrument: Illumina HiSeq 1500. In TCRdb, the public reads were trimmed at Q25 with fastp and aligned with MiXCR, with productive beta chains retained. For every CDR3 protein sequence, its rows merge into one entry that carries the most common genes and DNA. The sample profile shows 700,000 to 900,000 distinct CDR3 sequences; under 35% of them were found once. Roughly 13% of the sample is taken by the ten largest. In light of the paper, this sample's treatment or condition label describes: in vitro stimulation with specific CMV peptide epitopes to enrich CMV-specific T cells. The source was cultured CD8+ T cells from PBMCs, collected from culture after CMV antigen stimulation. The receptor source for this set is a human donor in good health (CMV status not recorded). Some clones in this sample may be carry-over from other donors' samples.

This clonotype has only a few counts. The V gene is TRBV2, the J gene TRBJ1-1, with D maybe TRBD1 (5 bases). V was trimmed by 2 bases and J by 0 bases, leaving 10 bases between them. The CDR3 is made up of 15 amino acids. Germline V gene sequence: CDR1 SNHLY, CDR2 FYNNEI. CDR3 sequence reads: CASSEMGDLNTEAFF. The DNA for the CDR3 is TGTGCCAGCAGTGAAATGGGGGATTTGAACACTGAAGCTTTCTTT.

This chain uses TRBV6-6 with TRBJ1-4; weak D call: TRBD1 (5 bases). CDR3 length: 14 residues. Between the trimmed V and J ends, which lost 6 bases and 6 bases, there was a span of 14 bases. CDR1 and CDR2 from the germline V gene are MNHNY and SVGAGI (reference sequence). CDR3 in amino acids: CASSFIDSHEKLFF. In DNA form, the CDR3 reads TGTGCCAGCAGCTTCATAGACAGCCATGAAAAACTGTTTTTT.

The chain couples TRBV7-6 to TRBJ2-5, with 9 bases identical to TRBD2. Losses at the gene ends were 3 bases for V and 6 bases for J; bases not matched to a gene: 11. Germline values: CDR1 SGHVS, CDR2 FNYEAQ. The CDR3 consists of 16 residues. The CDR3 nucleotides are TGTGCCAGCAGCTTGAATAGCGGGGGTGAGGAAAAGACCCAGTACTTC. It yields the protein CASSLNSGGEEKTQYF.

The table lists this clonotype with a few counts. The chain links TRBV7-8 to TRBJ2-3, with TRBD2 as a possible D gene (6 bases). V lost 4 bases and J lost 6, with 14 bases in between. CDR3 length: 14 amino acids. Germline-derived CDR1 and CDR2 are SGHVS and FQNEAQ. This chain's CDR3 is CASSSHLGRDTQYF. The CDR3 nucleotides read TGTGCCAGCAGCTCCCACCTAGGGAGGGATACGCAGTATTTT. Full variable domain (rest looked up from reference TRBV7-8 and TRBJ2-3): GAGVSQSPRYKVAKRGQDVALRCDPISGHVSLFWYQQALGQGPEFLTYFQNEAQLDKSGLPSDRFFAERPEGSVSTLKIQRTQQEDSAVYLCASSSHLGRDTQYFGPGTRLTVL.

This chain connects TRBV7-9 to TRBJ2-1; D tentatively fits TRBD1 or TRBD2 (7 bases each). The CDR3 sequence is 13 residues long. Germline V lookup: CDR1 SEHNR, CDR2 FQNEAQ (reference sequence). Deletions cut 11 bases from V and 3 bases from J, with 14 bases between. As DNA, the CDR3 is TGTGCCCAGGGGGGGGGCGACTACAATGAGCAGTTCTTC. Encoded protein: CAQGGGDYNEQFF. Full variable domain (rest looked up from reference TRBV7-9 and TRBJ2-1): DTGVSQNPRHKITKRGQNVTFRCDPISEHNRLYWYRQTLGQGPEFLTYFQNEAQLEKSRLLSDRFSAERPKGSFSTLEIQRTEQGDSAMYLCAQGGGDYNEQFFGPGTRLTVL.

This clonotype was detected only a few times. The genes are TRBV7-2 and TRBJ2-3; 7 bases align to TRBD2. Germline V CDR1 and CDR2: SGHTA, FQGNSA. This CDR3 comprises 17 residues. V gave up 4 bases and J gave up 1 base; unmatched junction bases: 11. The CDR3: CASSWGGGAGRTDTQYF. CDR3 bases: TGTGCCAGCAGCTGGGGGGGAGGGGCGGGGCGCACAGATACGCAGTATTTT.

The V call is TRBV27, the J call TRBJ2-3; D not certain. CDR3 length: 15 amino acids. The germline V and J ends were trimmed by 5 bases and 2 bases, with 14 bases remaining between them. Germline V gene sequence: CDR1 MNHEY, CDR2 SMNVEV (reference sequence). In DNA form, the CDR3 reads TGTGCCAGCAGTCTCCGACTCGATTTCACAGATACGCAGTATTTT. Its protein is CASSLRLDFTDTQYF.

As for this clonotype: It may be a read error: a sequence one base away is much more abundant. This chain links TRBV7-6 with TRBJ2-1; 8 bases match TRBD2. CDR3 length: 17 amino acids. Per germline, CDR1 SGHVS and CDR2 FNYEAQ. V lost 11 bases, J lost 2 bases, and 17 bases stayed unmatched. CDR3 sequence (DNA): TGTGCCTCACAAAAGGGAAGCGGGGGTATTCCCTACAATGAGCAGTTCTTC. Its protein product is CASQKGSGGIPYNEQFF.

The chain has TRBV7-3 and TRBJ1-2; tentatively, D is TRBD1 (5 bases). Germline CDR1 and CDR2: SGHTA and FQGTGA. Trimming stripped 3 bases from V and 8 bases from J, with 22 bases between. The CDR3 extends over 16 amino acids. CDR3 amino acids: CASSLGYGLDSDGYTF. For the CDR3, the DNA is TGTGCCAGCAGCTTGGGCTATGGGTTAGACAGCGACGGCTACACCTTC.

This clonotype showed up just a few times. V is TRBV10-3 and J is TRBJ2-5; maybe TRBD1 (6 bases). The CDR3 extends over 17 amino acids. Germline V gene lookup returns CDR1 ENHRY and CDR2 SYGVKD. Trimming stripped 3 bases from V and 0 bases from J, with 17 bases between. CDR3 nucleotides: TGTGCCATCAGTGAAACTAAACAGGGACGGTACCAAGAGACCCAGTACTTC. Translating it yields CAISETKQGRYQETQYF.

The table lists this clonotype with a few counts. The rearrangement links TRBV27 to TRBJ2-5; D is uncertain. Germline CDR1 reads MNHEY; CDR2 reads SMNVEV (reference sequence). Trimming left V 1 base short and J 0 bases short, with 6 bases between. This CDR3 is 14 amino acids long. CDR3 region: CASSLYGYQETQYF. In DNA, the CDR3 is TGTGCCAGCAGTTTATATGGCTACCAAGAGACCCAGTACTTC.

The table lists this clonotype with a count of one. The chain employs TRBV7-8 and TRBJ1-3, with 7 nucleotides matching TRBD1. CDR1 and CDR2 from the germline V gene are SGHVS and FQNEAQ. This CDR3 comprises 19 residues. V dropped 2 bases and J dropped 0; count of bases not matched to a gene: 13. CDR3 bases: TGTGCCAGCAGCTTACAGGGGGTCCTCAGACTTCTCTCTGGAAACACCATATATTTT. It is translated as CASSLQGVLRLLSGNTIYF.

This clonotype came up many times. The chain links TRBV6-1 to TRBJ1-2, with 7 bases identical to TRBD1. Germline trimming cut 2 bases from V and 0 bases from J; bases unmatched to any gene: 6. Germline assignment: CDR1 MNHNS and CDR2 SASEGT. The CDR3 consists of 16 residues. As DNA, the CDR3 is TGTGCCAGCAGTGAAACGGGGACAGCCGCTAACTATGGCTACACCTTC. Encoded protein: CASSETGTAANYGYTF.

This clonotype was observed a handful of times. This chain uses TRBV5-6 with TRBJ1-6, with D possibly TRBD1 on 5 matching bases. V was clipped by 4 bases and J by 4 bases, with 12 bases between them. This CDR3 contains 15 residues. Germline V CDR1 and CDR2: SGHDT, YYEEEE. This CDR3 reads CASSPRDGYNSPLHF. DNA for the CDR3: TGTGCCAGCAGCCCGAGGGACGGTTATAATTCACCCCTCCACTTT.

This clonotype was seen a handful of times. The CDR3 DNA reads as TGTGCCACCAGCGGTCAGGGCTCCGGGGAGCTGTTTTTT. The encoded protein is CATSGQGSGELFF. V and J are TRBV24-1 and TRBJ2-2; possibly TRBD1 for D (5 bases). CDR3 size: 13 residues. Trimming removed 7 bases at V and 6 bases at J, with 11 bases between. Per the germline V gene, CDR1 is KGHDR and CDR2 is SFDVKD.

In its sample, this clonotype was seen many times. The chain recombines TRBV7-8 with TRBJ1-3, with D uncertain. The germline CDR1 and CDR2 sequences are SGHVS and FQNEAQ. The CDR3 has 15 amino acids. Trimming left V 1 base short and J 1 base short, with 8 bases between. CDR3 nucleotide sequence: TGTGCCAGCAGCTTAGGGAAGCCTTCTGGAAACACCATATATTTT. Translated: CASSLGKPSGNTIYF.

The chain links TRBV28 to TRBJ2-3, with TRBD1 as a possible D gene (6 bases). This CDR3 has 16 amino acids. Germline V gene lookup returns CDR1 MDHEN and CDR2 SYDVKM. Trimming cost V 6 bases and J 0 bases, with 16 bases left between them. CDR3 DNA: TGTGCCAGCAGCGAACAGGGTTCATCTAGCACAGATACGCAGTATTTT. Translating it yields CASSEQGSSSTDTQYF.

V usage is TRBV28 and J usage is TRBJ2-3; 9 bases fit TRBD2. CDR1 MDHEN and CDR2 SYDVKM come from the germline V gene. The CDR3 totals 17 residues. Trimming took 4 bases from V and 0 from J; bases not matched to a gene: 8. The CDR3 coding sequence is TGTGCCAGCAGTTCCCTGGGAGCGGGGGGTAGCACAGATACGCAGTATTTT. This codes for CASSSLGAGGSTDTQYF.

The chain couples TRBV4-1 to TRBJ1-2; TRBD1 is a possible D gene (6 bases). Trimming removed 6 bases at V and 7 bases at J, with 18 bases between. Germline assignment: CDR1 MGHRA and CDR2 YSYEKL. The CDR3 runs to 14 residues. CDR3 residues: CASSGNHRDRGYTF. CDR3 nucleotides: TGCGCCAGCAGTGGCAACCACAGGGACCGTGGCTACACCTTC.

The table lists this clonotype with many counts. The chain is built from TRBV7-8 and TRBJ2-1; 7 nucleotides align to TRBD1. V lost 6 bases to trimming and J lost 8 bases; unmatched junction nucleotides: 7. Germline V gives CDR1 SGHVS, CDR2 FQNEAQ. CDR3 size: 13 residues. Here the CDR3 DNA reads TGTGCCAGCAGTCCGGGACAGTACCATGAGCAGTTCTTC. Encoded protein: CASSPGQYHEQFF.

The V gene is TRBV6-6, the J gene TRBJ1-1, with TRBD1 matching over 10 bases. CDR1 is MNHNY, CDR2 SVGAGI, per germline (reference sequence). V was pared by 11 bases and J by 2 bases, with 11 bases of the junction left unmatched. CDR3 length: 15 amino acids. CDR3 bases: TGTGCCGTCTTCCGGGACAGGGGCACAAACACTGAAGCTTTCTTT. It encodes CAVFRDRGTNTEAFF.

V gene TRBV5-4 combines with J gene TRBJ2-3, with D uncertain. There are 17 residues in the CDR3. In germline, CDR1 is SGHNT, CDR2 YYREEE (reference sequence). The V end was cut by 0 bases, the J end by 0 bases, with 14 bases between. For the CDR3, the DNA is TGTGCCAGCAGCTTGGCAGGCCGGATCCCTAGCACAGATACGCAGTATTTT. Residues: CASSLAGRIPSTDTQYF.

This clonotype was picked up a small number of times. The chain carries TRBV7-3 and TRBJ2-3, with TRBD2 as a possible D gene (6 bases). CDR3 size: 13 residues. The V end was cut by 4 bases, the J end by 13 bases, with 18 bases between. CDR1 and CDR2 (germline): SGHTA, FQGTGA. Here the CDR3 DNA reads TGTGCCAGCAGCTCTACGTCGGCGGGGAGGAAGTATTTT. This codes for CASSSTSAGRKYF.

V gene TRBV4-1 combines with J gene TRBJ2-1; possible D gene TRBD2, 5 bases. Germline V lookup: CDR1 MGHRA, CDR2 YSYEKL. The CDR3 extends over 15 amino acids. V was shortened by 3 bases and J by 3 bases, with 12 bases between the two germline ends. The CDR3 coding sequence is TGCGCCAGCAGCCACGGAGTTGACTACTACAATGAGCAGTTCTTC. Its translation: CASSHGVDYYNEQFF.

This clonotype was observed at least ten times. CDR3 DNA: TGTGCCAGCAGCTACGTGGTGGGGGGACCACCAATTGAAGCTTTCTTT. This sequence encodes CASSYVVGGPPIEAFF. V is TRBV7-8 and J is TRBJ1-1, with D possibly TRBD1 on 5 matching bases. CDR1 SGHVS and CDR2 FQNEAQ come from the germline V gene. Trimming cost V 4 bases and J 7 bases, with 22 bases left between them. CDR3 size: 16 residues.